A single count supports the clone carrying this T cell receptor (beta chain). Its antigen is as yet unknown. The data originate from a study of cytomegalovirus exposure and HLA in healthy donors. Study-level points and caveats: Among TCR beta chains, those listed as cytomegalovirus-associated numbered about 160.

CDR1 is SGHTA and CDR2 is FQGNSA in the germline V gene. The CDR3 has 13 amino acids. Libraries were prepared by immunoSEQ multiplex PCR; TCRdb keeps only in-frame clonotypes and omits some of them. The data hold about 240,000 clones, with approximately 90% observed a single time. The sequence came from a man aged 18 to 30 in good health and CMV-seronegative. The chain combines TRBV7-2 with TRBJ2-1, with 11 bases fitting TRBD2. Input material: PBMCs. The CDR3, as DNA: TGTGCTAGCGGGAGGGGGTCCTACAATGAGCAGTTCTTC. Amino acid sequence: CASGRGSYNEQFF. Full variable domain (missing parts from reference TRBV7-2 and TRBJ2-1): GAGVSQSPSNKVTEKGKDVELRCDPISGHTALYWYRQSLGQGLEFLIYFQGNSAPDKSGLPSDRFSAERTGGSVSTLTIQRTQQEDSAVYLCASGRGSYNEQFFGPGTRLTVL.